This T cell receptor (beta chain) was obtained from a study of CD4 T cells in relation to SARS-CoV-2 and coronaviruses (dated by TCRdb to 2020 to 2023). Looking at the study overall: HLA restriction was mapped for shared crossreactive spike epitopes using patient-derived lymphoblastoid cell lines. The study assessed, at the TCR clonotype level, memory CD4+ T cell crossreactivity between SARS-CoV-2 and common cold coronavirus spike proteins. The Adaptive Biotechnologies TCR-sequencing kit was used for samples from three pre-COVID donors and for the naive versus memory experiments, whereas the other data were Illumina-based. A different TCR-beta assay, based on Illumina, was used to sequence expansion assays from other donors in the study.

CDR1 and CDR2, per the germline V gene (reference sequence), are MNHNY and SVGAGI. The CDR3, from cysteine to phenylalanine, totals 15 residues. Only CDR3 DNA remains: 45 bases, in frame from the first base. Here V drops 7 bases and J drops 6 bases, and the junction holds 6 bases not matched to any gene. Deep-resolution immunoSEQ TCR-beta sequencing was performed on DNA from uncultured naive and memory CD4+ T cells. Turning to the authors' computational methods: During preprocessing, nonproductive sequences were discarded, as were any CDR3s that did not begin with C, did not end with F or W, or were shorter than 7 amino acids. Cultured and uncultured naive and memory CD4+ repertoires were searched for previously identified spike- and CEF-reactive CDR3s. CDR3 homology was measured as pairwise Levenshtein distance, computed with the stringdist R package after trimming three terminal residues from each end. Not all clones reach the TCRdb copy of this immuneACCESS table, which keeps in-frame sequences only. Checked studies attribute under half of the gap to unresolved V genes and leave the rest unexplained. V, J and clone size derive from that table, while D and trimming were established from the DNA sequence. Across this sample there are tens of thousands of clones, with 85% to 95% seen only once. The biggest ten clones account for 0.2% to 0.25% of the sample.

CD4+ T cells from unexposed donors were collected before the COVID-19 pandemic (2011-2018). Naive and memory CD4+ T cells were separated from cryopreserved PBMCs through CD4 enrichment, which was followed by EasySep naive CD4+ T cell enrichment. The leukapheresis product for the unexposed donors was obtained through commercial purchase. Ficoll-Paque PLUS gradient centrifugation was used to isolate PBMCs from either whole blood or leukapheresis product. The PBMCs went either fresh into the expansion assay or into cryopreservation at -140 degrees C. The QIAamp Micro DNA Kit was used to extract genomic DNA from the CD4+ T cells. Comments on this clone: What this receptor recognizes is not known. Base qualities are not recorded, but no much larger clone differs from it by a single base.

Overall study outcomes, separate from this receptor: Crossreactivity analysis was centred on spike protein, so crossreactivity against other viral proteins was not assessed. No donor contributed both pre-pandemic and post-infection samples, which limited tracing the source of pre-existing responses. Sequencing naive versus memory cells indicated that the assay picks up memory recall responses, not primary responses primed during culture. Roughly 60% of donors had memory CD4+ clonotypes that crossrecognized SARS-CoV-2 and at least one common cold coronavirus spike. Compared with monoreactive clones, crossreactive clones had significantly weaker SARS-CoV-2-driven expansion, a result consistent with antigenic imprinting. The study was limited by small numbers of patients and tested TCRs.

The specimen sequenced was naive CD4+ T cells from PBMCs. In light of the paper, this sample's cell subset or site label describes: naive CD4+ T cells isolated by negative enrichment. The receptor was isolated from a human donor in good health. This receptor chain uses TRBV6-6 and TRBJ2-2, and 12 bases in between align with TRBD2. The bases are TGTGCCAGCACCCAAACTAGCGGGAGGCCCGGGGAGCTGTTTTTT. Translated, it gives CASTQTSGRPGELFF.